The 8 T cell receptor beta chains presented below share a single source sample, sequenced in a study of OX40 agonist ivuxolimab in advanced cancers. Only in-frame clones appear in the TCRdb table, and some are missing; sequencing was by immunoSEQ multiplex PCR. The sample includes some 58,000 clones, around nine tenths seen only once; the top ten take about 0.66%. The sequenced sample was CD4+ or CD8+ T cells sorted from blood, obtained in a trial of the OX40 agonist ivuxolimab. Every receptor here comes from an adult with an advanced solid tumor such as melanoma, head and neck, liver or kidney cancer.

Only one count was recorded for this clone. The CDR3 protein is CASRETGARTEAFF. CDR3 coding DNA: TGTGCCAGCAGAGAGACAGGGGCCAGAACTGAAGCTTTCTTT. The rearrangement uses TRBV6-5 and TRBJ1-1, with 8 bases fitting TRBD1. Germline V CDR1 and CDR2: MNHEY, SVGAGI. The CDR3 loop spans 14 amino acids. The junction had 8 bases not matched to a gene; V was cut back by 6 bases and J by 5 bases.

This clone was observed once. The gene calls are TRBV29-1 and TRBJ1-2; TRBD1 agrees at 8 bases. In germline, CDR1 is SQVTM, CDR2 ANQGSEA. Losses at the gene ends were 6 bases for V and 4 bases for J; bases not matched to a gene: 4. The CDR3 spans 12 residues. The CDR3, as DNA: TGCAGCGTGCAGGGGGCCCTCTATGGCTACACCTTC. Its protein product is CSVQGALYGYTF.

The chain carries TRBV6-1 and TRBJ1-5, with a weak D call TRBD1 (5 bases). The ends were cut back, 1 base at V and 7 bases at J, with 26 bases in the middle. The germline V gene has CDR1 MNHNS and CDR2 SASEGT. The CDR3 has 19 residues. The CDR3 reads CASSEGTTVGRGFWQPQHF. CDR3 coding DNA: TGTGCCAGCAGTGAAGGGACGACAGTGGGCCGGGGGTTCTGGCAGCCCCAGCATTTT.

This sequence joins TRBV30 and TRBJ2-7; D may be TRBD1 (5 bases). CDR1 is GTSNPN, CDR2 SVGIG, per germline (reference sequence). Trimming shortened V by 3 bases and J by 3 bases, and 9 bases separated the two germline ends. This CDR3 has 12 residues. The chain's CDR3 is CAWRSQGYEQYF. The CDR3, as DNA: TGTGCCTGGAGGAGTCAGGGCTACGAGCAGTACTTC.

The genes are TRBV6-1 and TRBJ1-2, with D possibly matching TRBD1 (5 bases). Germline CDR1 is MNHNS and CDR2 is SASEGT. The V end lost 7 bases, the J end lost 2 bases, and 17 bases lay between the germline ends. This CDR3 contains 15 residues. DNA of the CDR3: TGTGCCAGCAACCTCAATAGGGGAAAGAACTATGGCTACACCTTC. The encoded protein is CASNLNRGKNYGYTF.

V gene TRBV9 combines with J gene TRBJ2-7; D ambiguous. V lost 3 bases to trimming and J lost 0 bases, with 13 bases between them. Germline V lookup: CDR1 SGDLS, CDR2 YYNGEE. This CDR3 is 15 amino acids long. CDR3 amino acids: CASSATDDGSYEQYF. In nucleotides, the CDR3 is TGTGCCAGCAGCGCCACGGATGACGGCTCCTACGAGCAGTACTTC.

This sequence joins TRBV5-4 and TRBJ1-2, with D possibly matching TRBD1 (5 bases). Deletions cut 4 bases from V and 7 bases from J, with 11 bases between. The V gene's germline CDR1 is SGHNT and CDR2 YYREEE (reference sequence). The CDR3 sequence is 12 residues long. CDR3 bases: TGTGCCAGCAGCGTGGGACTCGCTGGCTACACCTTC. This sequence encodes CASSVGLAGYTF.

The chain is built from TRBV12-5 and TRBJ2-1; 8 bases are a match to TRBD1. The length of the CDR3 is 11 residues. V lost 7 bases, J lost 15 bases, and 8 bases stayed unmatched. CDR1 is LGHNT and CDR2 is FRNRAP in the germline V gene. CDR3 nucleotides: TGTGCTAGTGCCCCCGGTACAGGGGGGTTCTTC. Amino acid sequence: CASAPGTGGFF.